The 18 T cell receptor beta chains in this list originate from one sample, sequenced in a study of T cell changes during pregnancy in multiple sclerosis. Assay used: immunoSEQ multiplex PCR; TCRdb lists only in-frame clones, some missing. This table holds about 67,000 clones, 92% found once. The specimen was peripheral blood, collected after pregnancy. These receptors all come from a female donor with multiple sclerosis, enrolled in a pregnancy study.

The rearrangement uses TRBV27 and TRBJ1-5, with a tentative D call TRBD1 (6 bases). CDR3 size: 14 residues. The V end was cut by 7 bases, the J end by 5 bases, with 15 bases between. The germline CDR1 and CDR2 sequences are MNHEY and SMNVEV (reference sequence). The CDR3, as DNA: TGTGCCAGCAAACTTACAGGGAGTTATCAGCCCCAGCATTTT. It encodes CASKLTGSYQPQHF.

The chain combines TRBV27 with TRBJ2-4; 9 nucleotides match TRBD1. J lost 9 bases, V lost 9 bases, and 15 bases had no gene match. The CDR3 runs to 15 residues. In germline, CDR1 is MNHEY, CDR2 SMNVEV (reference sequence). DNA for the CDR3: TGTGCCAGTCAGACCGGGACAGGGTCCTGGGGCATTCAGTACTTC. As protein: CASQTGTGSWGIQYF.

The V gene is TRBV30, the J gene TRBJ2-7; D unclear. The ends were cut back, 5 bases at V and 3 bases at J, with 8 bases in the middle. CDR3 length: 11 amino acids. Germline lookup yields CDR1 GTSNPN and CDR2 SVGIG (reference sequence). CDR3 loop: CAWRNSYEQYF. The CDR3 DNA reads as TGTGCCTGGCGAAACAGCTACGAGCAGTACTTC.

The V gene is TRBV7-6, the J gene TRBJ2-1; 7 bases fit TRBD2. This CDR3 region has 14 residues. With 4 bases clipped from V and 10 bases from J, the junction kept 10 bases outside the gene matches. Germline values: CDR1 SGHVS, CDR2 FNYEAQ. The CDR3, as DNA: TGTGCCAGCAGCTATTCCGGGGGGTCAAAGGAGCAGTTCTTC. Translated, it gives CASSYSGGSKEQFF.

This chain joins TRBV25-1 and TRBJ1-2; 10 bases match TRBD1. The CDR3 extends over 16 amino acids. Germline V lookup: CDR1 MGHDK, CDR2 SYGVNS. The V gene end was trimmed by 6 bases and the J gene end by 3 bases; junction bases not matched to a gene: 10. The CDR3 region has the DNA TGTGCCAGCAGATGCCCCTCTGACAGGGGGCACTATGGCTACACCTTC. Its translation: CASRCPSDRGHYGYTF.

The chain employs TRBV5-6 and TRBJ2-3, with no clear D. Germline values: CDR1 SGHDT, CDR2 YYEEEE. The ends were cut back, 4 bases at V and 1 base at J, with 7 bases in the middle. The length of the CDR3 is 13 residues. CDR3 in amino acids: CASSPSGTDTQYF. In DNA, the CDR3 is TGTGCCAGCAGCCCGTCGGGCACAGATACGCAGTATTTT. The whole variable domain, remainder taken from reference TRBV5-6 and TRBJ2-3, is DAGVTQSPTHLIKTRGQQVTLRCSPKSGHDTVSWYQQALGQGPQFIFQYYEEEERQRGNFPDRFSGHQFPNYSSELNVNALLLGDSALYLCASSPSGTDTQYFGPGTRLTVL.

V usage is TRBV13 and J usage is TRBJ1-1, with 7 bases that match TRBD1. The germline V gene has CDR1 PRHDT and CDR2 FYEKMQ (reference sequence). The CDR3 covers 13 residues. V lost 6 bases, J lost 6 bases, and 7 bases stayed unmatched. CDR3 DNA sequence: TGTGCCAGCAGATATAGGAGGGGGCCTGAAGCTTTCTTT. This translates into CASRYRRGPEAFF. Full variable domain (outside the CDR3, taken from reference TRBV13 and TRBJ1-1): AAGVIQSPRHLIKEKRETATLKCYPIPRHDTVYWYQQGPGQDPQFLISFYEKMQSDKGSIPDRFSAQQFSDYHSELNMSSLELGDSALYFCASRYRRGPEAFFGQGTRLTVV.

The DNA of the CDR3 is TGTGCCAGCAGCTTGGGTCTAGGGACTGGCGAGCAGTACTTC. Protein product: CASSLGLGTGEQYF. The chain is built from TRBV5-6 and TRBJ2-7, with a weak D call TRBD2 (6 bases). Germline lookup yields CDR1 SGHDT and CDR2 YYEEEE. V was clipped by 0 bases and J by 6 bases, with 13 bases between them. CDR3 length equals 14 residues.

The chain recombines TRBV11-2 with TRBJ2-3, with a possible D match to TRBD2 (6 bases). This CDR3 contains 15 residues. V was trimmed by 5 bases and J by 0 bases, leaving 12 bases between them. CDR1 is SGHAT and CDR2 is FQNNGV in the germline V gene. CDR3 loop: CASSLRGTSTDTQYF. CDR3 nucleotides: TGTGCCAGCAGCCTACGGGGGACTAGCACAGATACGCAGTATTTT.

This chain links TRBV18 with TRBJ1-2, with TRBD1 matching 7 bases. Germline CDR1 KGHSH, CDR2 LQKENI. CDR3 length: 13 amino acids. Trimming took 3 bases from V and 7 from J; bases not matched to a gene: 5. The CDR3, as DNA: TGTGCCAGCTCACCGACAGGGATCAGTGGCTACACCTTC. This gives the protein CASSPTGISGYTF.

A single count supports this clone. This chain links TRBV2 with TRBJ2-2; D may be TRBD2 (6 bases). Trimming shortened V by 4 bases and J by 7 bases, and 13 bases separated the two germline ends. CDR1 and CDR2 from the germline V gene are SNHLY and FYNNEI. This CDR3 contains 14 residues. The CDR3 sequence is CASSGREYSGELFF. The DNA of the CDR3 is TGTGCCAGCAGTGGTCGGGAGTACAGCGGGGAGCTGTTTTTT.

This clone appeared a single time. The chain has TRBV2 and TRBJ2-3; TRBD2 matches 8 bases. The CDR3 has 13 residues. CDR1 and CDR2 from the germline V gene are SNHLY and FYNNEI. V shed 8 bases and J 2 bases; nucleotides not matched to a gene: 3. Here the CDR3 reads CASGTRVTDTQYF. For the CDR3, the DNA is TGTGCCAGCGGGACTAGAGTCACAGATACGCAGTATTTT.

This sequence joins TRBV27 and TRBJ2-7, with 10 bases that match TRBD1. With 4 bases clipped from V and 6 bases from J, the junction kept 9 bases outside the gene matches. CDR3 length: 15 residues. Germline CDR1 is MNHEY and CDR2 is SMNVEV (reference sequence). This chain's CDR3 is CASSSRDRGWTEQYF. The CDR3 coding sequence is TGTGCCAGCAGTTCGCGGGACAGGGGTTGGACCGAGCAGTACTTC.

Only one count was recorded for this clone. J is TRBJ2-7 and V is TRBV4-1, with 7 positions matching TRBD1. The CDR3 loop spans 16 amino acids. V was pared by 0 bases and J by 2 bases, with 7 bases of the junction left unmatched. Germline loops: CDR1 MGHRA, CDR2 YSYEKL. The CDR3 DNA sequence: TGCGCCAGCAGCCAAGAGACAGGGCCAAAACCCTACGAGCAGTACTTC. The encoded protein is CASSQETGPKPYEQYF.

The rearrangement joins TRBV5-1 to TRBJ1-1; 7 bases line up with TRBD1. Trimming cost V 3 bases and J 0 bases; bases outside gene matches: 5. From germline, CDR1 is SGHRS and CDR2 YFSETQ. The CDR3 spans 15 residues. The CDR3 bases are TGCGCCAGCAGCTCGCTACAGGGGATGAACACTGAAGCTTTCTTT. Amino acids: CASSSLQGMNTEAFF.

V is TRBV5-4 and J is TRBJ1-2; 7 nucleotides line up with TRBD1. Germline assignment: CDR1 SGHNT and CDR2 YYREEE (reference sequence). This CDR3 is built from 17 residues. J gave up 4 bases and V 0 bases, and 12 bases lay outside the gene matches. CDR3 sequence reads: CASSLGGTDLLIYGYTF. The CDR3 DNA reads as TGTGCCAGCAGCTTGGGGGGGACAGACTTATTAATCTATGGCTACACCTTC.

The rearrangement links TRBV7-6 to TRBJ2-7, with a weak D call TRBD1 (6 bases). The CDR3 sequence is 11 residues long. The germline V gene has CDR1 SGHVS and CDR2 FNYEAQ. The V end was cut by 5 bases, the J end by 7 bases, with 9 bases between. CDR3 in DNA: TGTGCCAGCAGCGTAACAGGGGAGCAGTACTTC. Encoded protein: CASSVTGEQYF.

The rearrangement uses TRBV2 and TRBJ1-2; weak D call: TRBD1 (5 bases). V shed 7 bases and J shed 2 bases, with 11 bases lying between them. Germline lookup yields CDR1 SNHLY and CDR2 FYNNEI. The CDR3 runs to 13 residues. The CDR3 DNA reads TGTGCCAGCAAAGGGGCAGAAAACTATGGCTACACCTTC. As protein: CASKGAENYGYTF.